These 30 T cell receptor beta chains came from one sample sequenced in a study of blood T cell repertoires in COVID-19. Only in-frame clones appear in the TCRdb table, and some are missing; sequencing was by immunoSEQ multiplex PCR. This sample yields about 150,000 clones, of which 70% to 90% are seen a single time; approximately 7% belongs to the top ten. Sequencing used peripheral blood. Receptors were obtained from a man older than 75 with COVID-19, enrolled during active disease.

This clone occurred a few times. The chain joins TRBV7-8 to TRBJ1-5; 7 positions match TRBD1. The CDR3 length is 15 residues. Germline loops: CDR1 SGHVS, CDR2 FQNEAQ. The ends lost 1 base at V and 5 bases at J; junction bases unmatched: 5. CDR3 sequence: CASSLVTGVHQPQHF. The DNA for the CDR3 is TGTGCCAGCAGCTTAGTAACAGGGGTGCATCAGCCCCAGCATTTT.

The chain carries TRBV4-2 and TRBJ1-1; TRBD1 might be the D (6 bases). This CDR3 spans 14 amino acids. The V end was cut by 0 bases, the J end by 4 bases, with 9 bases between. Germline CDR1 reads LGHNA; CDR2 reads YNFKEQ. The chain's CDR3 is CASSQDRGTTEAFF. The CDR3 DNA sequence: TGTGCCAGCAGCCAAGACAGGGGTACCACTGAAGCTTTCTTT.

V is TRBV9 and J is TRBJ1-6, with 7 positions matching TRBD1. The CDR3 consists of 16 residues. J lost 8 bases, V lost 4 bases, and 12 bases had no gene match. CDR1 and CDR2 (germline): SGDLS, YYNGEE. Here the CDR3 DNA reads TGTGCCAGCAGCCCCTGGGACAGTTTCCCAGATTCACCCCTCCACTTT. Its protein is CASSPWDSFPDSPLHF.

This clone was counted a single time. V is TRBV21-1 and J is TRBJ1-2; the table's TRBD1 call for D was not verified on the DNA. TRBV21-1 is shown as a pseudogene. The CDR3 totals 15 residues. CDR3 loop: CASSTRTELNYGYTF. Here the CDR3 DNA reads TGTGCCAGCAGCACCCGGACAGAATTGAACTATGGCTACACCTTC.

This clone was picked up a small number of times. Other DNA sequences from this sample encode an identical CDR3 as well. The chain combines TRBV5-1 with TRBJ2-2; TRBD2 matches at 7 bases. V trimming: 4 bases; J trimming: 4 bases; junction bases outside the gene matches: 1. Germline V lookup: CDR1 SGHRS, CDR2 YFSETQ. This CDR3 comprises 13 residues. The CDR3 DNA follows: TGCGCCAGCAGCCGCGGGGGCACCGGGGAGCTGTTTTTT. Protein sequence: CASSRGGTGELFF. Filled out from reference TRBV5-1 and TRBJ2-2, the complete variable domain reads KAGVTQTPRYLIKTRGQQVTLSCSPISGHRSVSWYQQTPGQGLQFLFEYFSETQRNKGNFPGRFSGRQFSNSRSEMNVSTLELGDSALYLCASSRGGTGELFFGEGSRLTVL.

In DNA, the CDR3 is TGCGCCAGCAGCTTGTCCAACAGGGAACTGTTTTTT. Translation gives CASSLSNRELFF. This sequence joins TRBV5-1 and TRBJ1-4; a weak D match, TRBD1 (6 bases). Germline CDR1 and CDR2: SGHRS and YFSETQ. The CDR3 is made up of 12 amino acids. The germline V and J ends were trimmed by 1 base and 12 bases, with 10 bases remaining between them.

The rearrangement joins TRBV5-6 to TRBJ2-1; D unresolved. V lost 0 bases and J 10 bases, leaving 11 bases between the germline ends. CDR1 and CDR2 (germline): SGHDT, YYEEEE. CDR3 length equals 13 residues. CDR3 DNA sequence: TGTGCCAGCAGCTTGGATGGCTTACTAGAGCAGTTCTTC. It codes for CASSLDGLLEQFF.

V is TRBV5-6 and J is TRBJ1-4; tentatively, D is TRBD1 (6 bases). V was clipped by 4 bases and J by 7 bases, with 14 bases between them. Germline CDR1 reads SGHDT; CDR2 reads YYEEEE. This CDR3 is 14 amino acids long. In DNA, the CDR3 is TGTGCCAGCAGCCAGGGGTTGCTGGGTGAAAAACTGTTTTTT. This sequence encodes CASSQGLLGEKLFF.

CDR3 protein: CASSSQGPPNTGELFF. The CDR3 DNA is TGCGCCAGCAGCTCACAGGGGCCCCCGAACACCGGGGAGCTGTTTTTT. The V call is TRBV5-1, the J call TRBJ2-2; 7 bases line up with TRBD1. The CDR3 runs 16 residues. Losses at the gene ends were 3 bases for V and 0 bases for J; bases not matched to a gene: 5. CDR1 is SGHRS and CDR2 is YFSETQ in the germline V gene.

The CDR3 DNA follows: TGTGCCAGCTTACACGGACAGGAGGGAAGTGAAGGCTACACCTTC. This translates into CASLHGQEGSEGYTF. The chain recombines TRBV6-5 with TRBJ1-2; 7 bases map to TRBD1. With V trimmed by 8 bases and J by 8 bases, 17 bases remained unmatched. This CDR3 comprises 15 residues. Germline loops: CDR1 MNHEY, CDR2 SVGAGI.

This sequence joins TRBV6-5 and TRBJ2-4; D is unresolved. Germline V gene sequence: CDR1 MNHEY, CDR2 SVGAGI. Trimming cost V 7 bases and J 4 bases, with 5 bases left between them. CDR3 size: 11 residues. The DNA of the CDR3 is TGTGCCAGCATGAGGAAAAACATTCAGTACTTC. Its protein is CASMRKNIQYF.

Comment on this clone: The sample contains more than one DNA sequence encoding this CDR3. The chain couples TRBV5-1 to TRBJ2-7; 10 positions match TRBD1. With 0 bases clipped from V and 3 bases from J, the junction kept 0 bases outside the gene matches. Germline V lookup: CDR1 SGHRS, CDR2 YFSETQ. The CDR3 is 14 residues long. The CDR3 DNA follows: TGCGCCAGCAGCTTGGGGACAGGGGGCTACGAGCAGTACTTC. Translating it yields CASSLGTGGYEQYF.

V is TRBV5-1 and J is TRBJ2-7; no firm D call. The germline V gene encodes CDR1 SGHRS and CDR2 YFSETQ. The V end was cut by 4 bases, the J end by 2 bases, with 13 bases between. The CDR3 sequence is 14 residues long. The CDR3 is CASSPAVIPYEQYF. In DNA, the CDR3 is TGCGCCAGCAGCCCGGCGGTTATCCCCTACGAGCAGTACTTC.

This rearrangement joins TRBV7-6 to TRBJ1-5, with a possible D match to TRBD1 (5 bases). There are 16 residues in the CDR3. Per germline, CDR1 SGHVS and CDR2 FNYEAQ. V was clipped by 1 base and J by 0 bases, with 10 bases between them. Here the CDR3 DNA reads TGTGCCAGCAGCTTAGGATGGGGGGATAGCAATCAGCCCCAGCATTTT. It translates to CASSLGWGDSNQPQHF.

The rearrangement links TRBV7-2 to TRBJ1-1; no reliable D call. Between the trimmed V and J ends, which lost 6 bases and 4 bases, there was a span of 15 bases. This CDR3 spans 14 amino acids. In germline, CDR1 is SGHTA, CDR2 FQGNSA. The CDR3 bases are TGTGCCAGCAGTCCGCGTTATGTAGTCACTGAAGCTTTCTTT. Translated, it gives CASSPRYVVTEAFF. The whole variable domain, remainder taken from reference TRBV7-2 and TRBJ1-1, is GAGVSQSPSNKVTEKGKDVELRCDPISGHTALYWYRQSLGQGLEFLIYFQGNSAPDKSGLPSDRFSAERTGGSVSTLTIQRTQQEDSAVYLCASSPRYVVTEAFFGQGTRLTVV.

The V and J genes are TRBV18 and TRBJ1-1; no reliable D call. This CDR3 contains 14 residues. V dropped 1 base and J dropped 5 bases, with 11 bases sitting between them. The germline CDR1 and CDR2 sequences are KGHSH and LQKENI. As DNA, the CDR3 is TGTGCCAGCTCACCACGAACAGAACTTACTGAAGCTTTCTTT. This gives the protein CASSPRTELTEAFF.

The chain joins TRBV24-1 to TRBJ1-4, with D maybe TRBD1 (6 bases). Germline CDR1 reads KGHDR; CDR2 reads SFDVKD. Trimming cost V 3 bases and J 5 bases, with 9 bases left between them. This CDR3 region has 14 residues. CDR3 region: CATSDGQGNEKLFF. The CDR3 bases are TGTGCCACCAGTGATGGGCAGGGGAATGAAAAACTGTTTTTT.

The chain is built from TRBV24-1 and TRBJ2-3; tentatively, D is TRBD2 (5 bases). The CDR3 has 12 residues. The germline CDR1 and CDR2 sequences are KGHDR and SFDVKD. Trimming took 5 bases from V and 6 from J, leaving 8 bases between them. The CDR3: CATSAREDTQYF. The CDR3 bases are TGTGCCACCAGTGCTAGGGAGGATACGCAGTATTTT.

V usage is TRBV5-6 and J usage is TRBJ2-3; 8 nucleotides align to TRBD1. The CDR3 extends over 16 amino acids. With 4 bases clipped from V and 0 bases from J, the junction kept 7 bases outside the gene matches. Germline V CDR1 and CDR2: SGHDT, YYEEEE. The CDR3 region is CASSPGTGYSTDTQYF. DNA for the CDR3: TGTGCCAGCAGCCCCGGGACAGGTTATAGCACAGATACGCAGTATTTT. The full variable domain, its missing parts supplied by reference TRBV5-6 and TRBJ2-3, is DAGVTQSPTHLIKTRGQQVTLRCSPKSGHDTVSWYQQALGQGPQFIFQYYEEEERQRGNFPDRFSGHQFPNYSSELNVNALLLGDSALYLCASSPGTGYSTDTQYFGPGTRLTVL.

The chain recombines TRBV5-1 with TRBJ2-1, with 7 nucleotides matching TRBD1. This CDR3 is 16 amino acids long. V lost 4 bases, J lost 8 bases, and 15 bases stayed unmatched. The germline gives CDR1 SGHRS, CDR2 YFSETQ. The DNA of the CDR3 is TGCGCCAGCAGCCGTGTAACAGGGGAGTTCCGGCATGAGCAGTTCTTC. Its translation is CASSRVTGEFRHEQFF.

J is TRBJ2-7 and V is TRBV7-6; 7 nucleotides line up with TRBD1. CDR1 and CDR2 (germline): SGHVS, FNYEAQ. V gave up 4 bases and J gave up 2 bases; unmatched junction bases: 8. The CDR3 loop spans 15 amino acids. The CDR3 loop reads CASSSWNRGTYEQYF. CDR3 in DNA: TGTGCCAGCAGCTCATGGAACAGGGGTACCTACGAGCAGTACTTC. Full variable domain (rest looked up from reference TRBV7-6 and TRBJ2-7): GAGVSQSPRYKVTKRGQDVALRCDPISGHVSLYWYRQALGQGPEFLTYFNYEAQQDKSGLPNDRFSAERPEGSISTLTIQRTEQRDSAMYRCASSSWNRGTYEQYFGPGTRLTVT.

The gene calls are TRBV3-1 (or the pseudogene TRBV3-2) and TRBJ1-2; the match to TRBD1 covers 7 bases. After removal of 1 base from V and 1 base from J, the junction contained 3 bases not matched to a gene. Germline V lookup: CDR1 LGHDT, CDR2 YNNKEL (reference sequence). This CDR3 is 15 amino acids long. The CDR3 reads CASSQVGQSNYGYTF. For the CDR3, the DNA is TGTGCCAGCAGCCAAGTGGGACAGAGTAACTATGGCTACACCTTC.

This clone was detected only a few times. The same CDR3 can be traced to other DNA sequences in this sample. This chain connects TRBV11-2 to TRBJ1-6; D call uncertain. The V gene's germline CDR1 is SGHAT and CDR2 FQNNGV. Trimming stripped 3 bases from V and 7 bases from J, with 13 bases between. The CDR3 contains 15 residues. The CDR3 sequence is CASSLGRGGNSPLHF. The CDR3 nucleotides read TGTGCCAGCAGCTTGGGTAGAGGTGGGAATTCACCCCTCCACTTT.

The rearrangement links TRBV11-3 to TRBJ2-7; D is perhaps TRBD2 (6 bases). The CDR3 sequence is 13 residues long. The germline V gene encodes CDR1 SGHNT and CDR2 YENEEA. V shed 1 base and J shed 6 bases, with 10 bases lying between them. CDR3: CASSLVSTSEQYF. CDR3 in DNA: TGTGCCAGCAGCTTAGTGTCGACTAGCGAGCAGTACTTC.

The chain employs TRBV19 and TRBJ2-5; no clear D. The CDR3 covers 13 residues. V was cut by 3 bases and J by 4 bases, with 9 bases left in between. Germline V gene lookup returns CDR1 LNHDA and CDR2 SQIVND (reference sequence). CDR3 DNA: TGTGCCAGTAGTATGTCCTGGGCAGAGACCCAGTACTTC. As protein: CASSMSWAETQYF.

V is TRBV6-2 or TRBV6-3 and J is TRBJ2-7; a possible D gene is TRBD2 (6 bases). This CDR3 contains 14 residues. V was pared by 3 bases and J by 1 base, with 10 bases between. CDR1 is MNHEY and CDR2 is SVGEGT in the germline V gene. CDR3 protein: CASSYGGVSYEQYF. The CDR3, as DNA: TGTGCCAGCAGTTATGGAGGGGTATCCTACGAGCAGTACTTC.

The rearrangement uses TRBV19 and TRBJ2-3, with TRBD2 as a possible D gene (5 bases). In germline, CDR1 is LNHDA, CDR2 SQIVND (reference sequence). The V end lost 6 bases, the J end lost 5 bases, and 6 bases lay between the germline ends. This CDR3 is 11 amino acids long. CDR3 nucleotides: TGTGCCAGTAGGACTATAGATACGCAGTATTTT. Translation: CASRTIDTQYF.

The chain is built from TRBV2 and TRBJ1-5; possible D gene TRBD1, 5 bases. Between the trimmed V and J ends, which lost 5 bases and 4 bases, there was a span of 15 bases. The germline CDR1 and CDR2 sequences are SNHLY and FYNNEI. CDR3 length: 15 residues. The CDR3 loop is CASSWDSGPNQPQHF. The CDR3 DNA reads TGTGCCAGCAGTTGGGACTCCGGCCCAAATCAGCCCCAGCATTTT.

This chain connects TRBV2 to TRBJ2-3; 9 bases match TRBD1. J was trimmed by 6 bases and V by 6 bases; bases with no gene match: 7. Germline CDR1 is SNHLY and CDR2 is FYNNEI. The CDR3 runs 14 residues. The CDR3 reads CASRQTGGIDTQYF. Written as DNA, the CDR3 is TGTGCCAGCAGACAGACAGGGGGTATCGATACGCAGTATTTT.

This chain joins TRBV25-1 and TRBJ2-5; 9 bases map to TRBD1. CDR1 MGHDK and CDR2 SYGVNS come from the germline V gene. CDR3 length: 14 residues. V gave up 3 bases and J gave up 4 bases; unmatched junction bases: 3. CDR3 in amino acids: CASSDTGGLETQYF. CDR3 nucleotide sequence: TGTGCCAGCAGTGACACAGGGGGCTTAGAGACCCAGTACTTC.